Below, one TCR beta chain is given with its context. In the source study's methods: Amplification of reference gene primers was used by the study to estimate nucleated cell counts. TCRdb's table, derived via immunoSEQ multiplex PCR, lists solely in-frame clones and lacks some. The D gene and trimming were derived from the DNA, and the V and J assignments and clone size from that table. The sample lists tens of thousands of clones, about four fifths occurring once. This specimen belongs to a study of blood T cell repertoires in COVID-19. Sequenced: peripheral blood. This clonotype was obtained from a woman of 80 years or more with acute or convalescent COVID-19.

The DNA for the CDR3 is TGCGCCAGCAGCCAGACAGGGGGACTTGGCTACACCTTC. Translating gives CASSQTGGLGYTF. The chain is built from TRBV5-1 and TRBJ1-2; 9 bases are shared with TRBD1. CDR3 length: 13 amino acids. Looked up from germline, CDR1 is SGHRS and CDR2 is YFSETQ. J was trimmed by 7 bases and V by 4 bases; bases with no gene match: 5.